The clone carrying this T cell receptor beta chain was counted a single time. Participant age was roughly 18 to 89 years, and participants resided in roughly 24 US areas. Categorization into cohorts depended on clinical history that participants reported. In the original analysis: Reference gene primer amplification yielded estimated nucleated cell counts. Generated by immunoSEQ multiplex PCR, the TCRdb table keeps only in-frame clones and is missing some. That table is the source of V, J and clone size, and D and trimming were worked out from the DNA. Of some 200,000 clones in the sample, about nine tenths are singletons; the top ten hold 3.5% to 4.5%. These data are taken from a study of blood T cell repertoires in COVID-19. Study information: T cells, B-cell-depleted T cells, or PBMCs provided the cDNA or gDNA that served as material.

This CDR3 spans 14 amino acids. V trimming: 7 bases; J trimming: 4 bases; junction bases outside the gene matches: 8. Germline CDR1 MNHEY, CDR2 SMNVEV (reference sequence). The sample comprised PBMCs or T cells enriched from blood (not recorded which). The chain employs TRBV27 and TRBJ1-2, with 8 bases fitting TRBD1. The TCR originated in a woman aged 40 to 50 with acute COVID-19. This CDR3 reads CASTSGGRSYGYTF. Here the CDR3 DNA reads TGTGCCAGCACCTCAGGGGGCAGGAGCTATGGCTACACCTTC.